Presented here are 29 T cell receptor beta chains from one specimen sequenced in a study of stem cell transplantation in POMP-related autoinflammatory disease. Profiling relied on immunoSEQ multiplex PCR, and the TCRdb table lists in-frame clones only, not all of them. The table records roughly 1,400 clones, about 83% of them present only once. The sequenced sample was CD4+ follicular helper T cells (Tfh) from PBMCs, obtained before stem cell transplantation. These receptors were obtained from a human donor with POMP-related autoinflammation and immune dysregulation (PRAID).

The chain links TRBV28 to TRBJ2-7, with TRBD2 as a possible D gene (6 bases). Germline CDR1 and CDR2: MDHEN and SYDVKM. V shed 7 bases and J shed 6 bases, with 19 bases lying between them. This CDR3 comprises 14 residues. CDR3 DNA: TGTGCCAGCATGATCCGCGGGGTCAGGACCGAGCAGTACTTC. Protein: CASMIRGVRTEQYF.

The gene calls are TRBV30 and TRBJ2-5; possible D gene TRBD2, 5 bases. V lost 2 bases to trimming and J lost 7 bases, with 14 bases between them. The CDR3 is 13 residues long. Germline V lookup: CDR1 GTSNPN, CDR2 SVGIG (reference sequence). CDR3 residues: CAWSRPGVGTQYF. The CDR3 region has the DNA TGTGCCTGGAGTAGACCCGGGGTTGGGACCCAGTACTTC.

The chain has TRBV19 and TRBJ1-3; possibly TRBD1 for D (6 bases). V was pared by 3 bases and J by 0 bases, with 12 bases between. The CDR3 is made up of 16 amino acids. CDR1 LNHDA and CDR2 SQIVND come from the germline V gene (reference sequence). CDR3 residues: CASSITTRGSGNTIYF. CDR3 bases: TGTGCCAGTAGTATCACGACCAGGGGCTCTGGAAACACCATATATTTT.

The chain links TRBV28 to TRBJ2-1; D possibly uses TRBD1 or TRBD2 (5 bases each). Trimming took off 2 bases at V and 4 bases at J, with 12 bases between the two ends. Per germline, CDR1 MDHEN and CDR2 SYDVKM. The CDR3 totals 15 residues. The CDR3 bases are TGTGCCAGCAGTTTACGTGGGACGGTATACAATGAGCAGTTCTTC. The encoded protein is CASSLRGTVYNEQFF.

The CDR3 DNA sequence: TGCGCCAGCAGCTTGGAGGTAGGGAGCTATGGCTACACCTTC. Amino acid sequence: CASSLEVGSYGYTF. The J gene is TRBJ1-2, the V gene TRBV5-1; D remains unclear. V gave up 0 bases and J gave up 4 bases, with 10 bases separating them. CDR1 and CDR2 from the germline V gene are SGHRS and YFSETQ. CDR3 size: 14 residues.

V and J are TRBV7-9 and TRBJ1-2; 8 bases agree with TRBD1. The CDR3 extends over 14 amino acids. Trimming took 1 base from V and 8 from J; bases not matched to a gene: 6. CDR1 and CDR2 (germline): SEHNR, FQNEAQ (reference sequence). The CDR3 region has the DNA TGTGCCAGCAGCTTAGAGGACAGGGCGGGCGGCTACACCTTC. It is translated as CASSLEDRAGGYTF.

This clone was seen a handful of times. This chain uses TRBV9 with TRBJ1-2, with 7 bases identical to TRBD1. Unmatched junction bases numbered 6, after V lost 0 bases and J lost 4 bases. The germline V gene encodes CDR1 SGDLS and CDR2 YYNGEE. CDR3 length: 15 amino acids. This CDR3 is CASSVDTGEGYGYTF. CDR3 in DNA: TGTGCCAGCAGCGTAGATACAGGGGAAGGCTATGGCTACACCTTC.

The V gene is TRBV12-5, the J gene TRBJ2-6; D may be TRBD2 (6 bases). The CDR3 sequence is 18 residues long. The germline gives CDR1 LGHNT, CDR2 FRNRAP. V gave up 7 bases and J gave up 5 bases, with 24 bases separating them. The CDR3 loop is CASDRRGAGQSRANVLTF. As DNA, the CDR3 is TGTGCTAGTGATCGGAGGGGTGCAGGACAAAGTCGGGCCAACGTCCTGACTTTC.

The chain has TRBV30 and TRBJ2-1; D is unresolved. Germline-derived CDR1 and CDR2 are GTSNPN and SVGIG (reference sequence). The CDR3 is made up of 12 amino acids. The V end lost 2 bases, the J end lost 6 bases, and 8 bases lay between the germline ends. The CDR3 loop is CAWSTGLNEQFF. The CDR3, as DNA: TGTGCCTGGAGTACTGGCCTCAATGAGCAGTTCTTC.

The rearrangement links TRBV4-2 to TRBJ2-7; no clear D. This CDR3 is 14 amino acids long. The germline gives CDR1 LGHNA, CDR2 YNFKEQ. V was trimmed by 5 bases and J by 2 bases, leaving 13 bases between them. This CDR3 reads CASSLETRTYEQYF. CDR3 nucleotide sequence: TGTGCCAGCAGCTTGGAGACTCGTACCTACGAGCAGTACTTC.

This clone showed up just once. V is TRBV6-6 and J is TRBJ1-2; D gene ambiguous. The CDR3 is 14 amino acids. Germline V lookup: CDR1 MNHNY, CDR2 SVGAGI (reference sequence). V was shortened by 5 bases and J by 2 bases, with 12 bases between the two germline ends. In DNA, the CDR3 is TGTGCCAGCAGTCGCGGGATCTCCAACTATGGCTACACCTTC. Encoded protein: CASSRGISNYGYTF.

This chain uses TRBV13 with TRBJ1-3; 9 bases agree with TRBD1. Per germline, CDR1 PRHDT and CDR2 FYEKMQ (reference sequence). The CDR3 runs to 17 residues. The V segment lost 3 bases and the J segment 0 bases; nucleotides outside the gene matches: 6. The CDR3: CASSFRTGDFSGNTIYF. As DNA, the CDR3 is TGTGCCAGCAGCTTCCGGACAGGGGATTTCTCTGGAAACACCATATATTTT.

CDR3 sequence reads: CASSRRLAGTRDNEQFF. The CDR3 DNA sequence: TGTGCCAGCAGCCGGAGACTAGCGGGGACCAGGGACAATGAGCAGTTCTTC. The rearrangement links TRBV11-2 to TRBJ2-1; TRBD2 aligns across 11 bases. CDR1 and CDR2 (germline): SGHAT, FQNNGV. The length of the CDR3 is 17 residues. The J segment lost 5 bases and the V segment lost 5 bases, leaving 11 bases of the junction unmatched.

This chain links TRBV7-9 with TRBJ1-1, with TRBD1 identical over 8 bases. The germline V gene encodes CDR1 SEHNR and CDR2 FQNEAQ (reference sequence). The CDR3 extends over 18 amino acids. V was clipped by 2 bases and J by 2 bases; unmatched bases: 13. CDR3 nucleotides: TGTGCCAGCAGCTTAAGGCAGGGGGCTGGGGTAATAAACACTGAAGCTTTCTTT. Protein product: CASSLRQGAGVINTEAFF.

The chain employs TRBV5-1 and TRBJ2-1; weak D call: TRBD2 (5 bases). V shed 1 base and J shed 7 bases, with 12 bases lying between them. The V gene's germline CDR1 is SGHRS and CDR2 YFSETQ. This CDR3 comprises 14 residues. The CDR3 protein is CASSLSSGSNEQFF. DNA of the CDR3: TGCGCCAGCAGCTTGTCCTCGGGATCTAATGAGCAGTTCTTC.

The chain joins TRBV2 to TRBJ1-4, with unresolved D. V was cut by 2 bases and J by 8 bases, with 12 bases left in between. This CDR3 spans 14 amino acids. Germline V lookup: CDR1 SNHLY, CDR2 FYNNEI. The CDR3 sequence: CASSEWGGGEKLFF. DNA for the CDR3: TGTGCCAGCAGTGAATGGGGTGGAGGCGAAAAACTGTTTTTT.

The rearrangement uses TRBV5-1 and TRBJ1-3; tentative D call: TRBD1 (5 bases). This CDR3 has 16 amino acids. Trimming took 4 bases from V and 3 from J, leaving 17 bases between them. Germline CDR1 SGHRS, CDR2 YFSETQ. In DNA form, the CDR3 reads TGCGCCAGCAGCCCGCACGAGGGGCGAGGTGGAAACACCATATATTTT. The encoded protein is CASSPHEGRGGNTIYF.

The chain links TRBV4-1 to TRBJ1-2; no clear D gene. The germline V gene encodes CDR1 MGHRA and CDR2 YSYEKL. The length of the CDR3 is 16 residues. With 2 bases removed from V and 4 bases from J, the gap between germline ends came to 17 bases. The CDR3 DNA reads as TGCGCCAGCAGCCAAAACGAGGCCCTCTATTCCTATGGCTACACCTTC. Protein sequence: CASSQNEALYSYGYTF.

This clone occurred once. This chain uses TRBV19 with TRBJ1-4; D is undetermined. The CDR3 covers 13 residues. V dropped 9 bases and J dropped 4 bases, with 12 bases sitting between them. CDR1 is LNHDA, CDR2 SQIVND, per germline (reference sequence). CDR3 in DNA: TGTGCCAGCCGGGAGGTTGGTAATGAAAAACTGTTTTTT. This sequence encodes CASREVGNEKLFF.

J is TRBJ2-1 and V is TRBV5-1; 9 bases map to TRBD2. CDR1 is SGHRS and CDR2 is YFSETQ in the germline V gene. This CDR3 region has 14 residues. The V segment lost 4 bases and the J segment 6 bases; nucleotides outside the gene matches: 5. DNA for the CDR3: TGCGCCAGCAGCGCGGGAGGGCCTAGCAATGAGCAGTTCTTC. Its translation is CASSAGGPSNEQFF.

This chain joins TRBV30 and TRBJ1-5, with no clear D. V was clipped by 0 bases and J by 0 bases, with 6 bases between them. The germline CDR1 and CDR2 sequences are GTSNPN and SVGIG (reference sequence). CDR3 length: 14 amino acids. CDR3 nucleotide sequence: TGTGCCTGGAGTGTAATGGGTAGCAATCAGCCCCAGCATTTT. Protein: CAWSVMGSNQPQHF.

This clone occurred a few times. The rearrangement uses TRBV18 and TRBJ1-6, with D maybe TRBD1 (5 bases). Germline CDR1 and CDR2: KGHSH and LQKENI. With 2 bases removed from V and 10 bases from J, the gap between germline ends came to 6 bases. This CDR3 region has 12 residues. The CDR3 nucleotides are TGTGCCAGCTCACCAGCAGGGTCACCCCTCCACTTT. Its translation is CASSPAGSPLHF. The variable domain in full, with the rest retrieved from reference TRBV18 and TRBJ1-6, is NAGVMQNPRHLVRRRGQEARLRCSPMKGHSHVYWYRQLPEEGLKFMVYLQKENIIDESGMPKERFSAEFPKEGPSILRIQQVVRGDSAAYFCASSPAGSPLHFGNGTRLTVT.

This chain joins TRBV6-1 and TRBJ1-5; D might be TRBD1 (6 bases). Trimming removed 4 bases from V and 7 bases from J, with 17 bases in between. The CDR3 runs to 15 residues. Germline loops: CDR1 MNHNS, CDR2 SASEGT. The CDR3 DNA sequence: TGTGCCAGCAGTGGGGGCTGGGGGGCCGGGCAGCCCCAGCATTTT. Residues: CASSGGWGAGQPQHF.

CDR3 nucleotide sequence: TGTGCCAGCCGCGACAGGGGCTTCCAGCCCCAGCATTTT. Amino acids: CASRDRGFQPQHF. The rearrangement joins TRBV28 to TRBJ1-5, with 8 bases fitting TRBD1. In germline, CDR1 is MDHEN, CDR2 SYDVKM. V lost 8 bases, J lost 7 bases, and 7 bases stayed unmatched. This CDR3 contains 13 residues.

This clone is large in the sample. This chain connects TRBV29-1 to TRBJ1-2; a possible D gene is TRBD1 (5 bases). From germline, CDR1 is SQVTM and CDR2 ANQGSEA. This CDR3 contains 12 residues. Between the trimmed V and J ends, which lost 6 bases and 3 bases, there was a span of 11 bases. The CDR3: CSVTGDYYGYTF. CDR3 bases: TGCAGCGTGACGGGGGACTACTATGGCTACACCTTC. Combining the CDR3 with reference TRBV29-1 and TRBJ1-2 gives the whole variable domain SAVISQKPSRDICQRGTSLTIQCQVDSQVTMMFWYRQQPGQSLTLIATANQGSEATYESGFVIDKFPISRPNLTFSTLTVSNMSPEDSSIYLCSVTGDYYGYTFGSGTRLTVV.

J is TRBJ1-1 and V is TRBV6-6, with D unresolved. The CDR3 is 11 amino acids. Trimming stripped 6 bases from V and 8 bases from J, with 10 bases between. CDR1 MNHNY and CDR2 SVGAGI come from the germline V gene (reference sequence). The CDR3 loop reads CASSLDVEAFF. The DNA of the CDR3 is TGTGCCAGCAGCTTGGACGTCGAAGCTTTCTTT.

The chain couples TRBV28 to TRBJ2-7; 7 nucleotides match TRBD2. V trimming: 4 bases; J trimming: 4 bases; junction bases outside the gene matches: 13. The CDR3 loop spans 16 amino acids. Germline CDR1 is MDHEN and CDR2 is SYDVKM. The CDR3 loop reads CASSYSSTSAVYEQYF. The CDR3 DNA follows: TGTGCCAGCAGTTATTCTTCAACTAGCGCGGTATACGAGCAGTACTTC.

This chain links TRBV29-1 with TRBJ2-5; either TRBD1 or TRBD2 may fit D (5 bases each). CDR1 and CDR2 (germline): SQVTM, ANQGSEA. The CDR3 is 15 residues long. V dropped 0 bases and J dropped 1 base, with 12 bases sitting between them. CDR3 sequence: CSVEDRGGSQETQYF. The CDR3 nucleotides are TGCAGCGTTGAAGATCGTGGGGGATCCCAAGAGACCCAGTACTTC.

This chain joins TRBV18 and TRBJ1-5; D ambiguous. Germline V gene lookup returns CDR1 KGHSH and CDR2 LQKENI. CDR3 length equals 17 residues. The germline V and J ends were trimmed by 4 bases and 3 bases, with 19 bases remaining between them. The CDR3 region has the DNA TGTGCCAGCTCACGGGAGGGAAAGGCTATGGCCAATCAGCCCCAGCATTTT. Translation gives CASSREGKAMANQPQHF.